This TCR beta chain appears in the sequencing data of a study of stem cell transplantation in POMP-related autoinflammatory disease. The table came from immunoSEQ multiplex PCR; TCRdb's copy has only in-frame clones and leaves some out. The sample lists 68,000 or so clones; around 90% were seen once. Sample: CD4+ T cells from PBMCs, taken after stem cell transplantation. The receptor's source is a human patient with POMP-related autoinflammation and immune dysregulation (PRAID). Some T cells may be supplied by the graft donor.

The CDR3 bases are TGTGCCAGCAGCCCTAGAGGGCGGCAGAGGGGGCAAGAGACCCAGTACTTC. The encoded protein is CASSPRGRQRGQETQYF. The J gene is TRBJ2-5, the V gene TRBV5-4; perhaps TRBD1 as D (6 bases). V was cut by 4 bases and J by 2 bases, with 21 bases left in between. The germline CDR1 and CDR2 sequences are SGHNT and YYREEE (reference sequence). This CDR3 contains 17 residues.